The 9 T cell receptor beta chains below all came from one sample that was sequenced in a study of long-term antiretroviral therapy in people with HIV. This was the immunoSEQ v3.0 assay at survey level. TCRdb's copy holds only in-frame clones and misses some; the assay was immunoSEQ multiplex PCR. The sample shows roughly 28,000 clones, roughly 80% of them seen only once. This specimen was unsorted PBMCs, taken 3 years after starting antiretroviral therapy. These receptors originate from a man aged 35 to 55 with HIV.

The chain joins TRBV5-6 to TRBJ2-7, with a possible D match to TRBD1 (5 bases). The CDR3 sequence is 14 residues long. Per the germline V gene, CDR1 is SGHDT and CDR2 is YYEEEE. With 4 bases removed from V and 0 bases from J, the gap between germline ends came to 11 bases. CDR3 region: CASSHYRYSYEQYF. For the CDR3, the DNA is TGTGCCAGCAGCCACTACAGGTACTCCTACGAGCAGTACTTC.

The CDR3 region has the DNA TGTGCCGTGGGACACAGGGCCGAAGAGACCCAGTACTTC. It translates to CAVGHRAEETQYF. This chain links TRBV9 with TRBJ2-5, with a weak D call TRBD1 (6 bases). Germline V lookup: CDR1 SGDLS, CDR2 YYNGEE. The CDR3 loop spans 13 amino acids. Trimming took off 10 bases at V and 3 bases at J, with 16 bases between the two ends.

The chain has TRBV9 and TRBJ1-1; the D is unclear. CDR1 SGDLS and CDR2 YYNGEE come from the germline V gene. The CDR3 has 14 residues. V lost 0 bases and J 5 bases, leaving 11 bases between the germline ends. CDR3 sequence (DNA): TGTGCCAGCAGCGTAGAGGGCCGGGGTACTGAAGCTTTCTTT. Translated, it gives CASSVEGRGTEAFF.

The CDR3 loop is CASSTRAPNTGELFF. As DNA, the CDR3 is TGTGCCAGCTCCACCCGGGCACCGAACACCGGGGAGCTGTTTTTT. The chain couples TRBV18 to TRBJ2-2; no definite D call. V dropped 6 bases and J dropped 0 bases, with 11 bases sitting between them. CDR1 is KGHSH and CDR2 is LQKENI in the germline V gene. The CDR3 length is 15 residues.

The chain combines TRBV5-1 with TRBJ2-2; unclear D gene. The CDR3 contains 14 residues. V was pared by 0 bases and J by 7 bases, with 10 bases between. Germline loops: CDR1 SGHRS, CDR2 YFSETQ. Here the CDR3 reads CASSLDDNVGELFF. Written as DNA, the CDR3 is TGCGCCAGCAGCTTGGATGATAATGTCGGGGAGCTGTTTTTT.

This chain links TRBV5-1 with TRBJ1-4, with 8 positions matching TRBD1. V gave up 4 bases and J gave up 8 bases; unmatched junction bases: 10. In germline, CDR1 is SGHRS, CDR2 YFSETQ. CDR3 size: 15 residues. CDR3 region: CASSGSGQGGEKLFF. In nucleotides, the CDR3 is TGCGCCAGCAGCGGGAGTGGACAGGGAGGCGAAAAACTGTTTTTT. Using reference TRBV5-1 and TRBJ1-4 for the parts outside the CDR3, the full variable domain is KAGVTQTPRYLIKTRGQQVTLSCSPISGHRSVSWYQQTPGQGLQFLFEYFSETQRNKGNFPGRFSGRQFSNSRSEMNVSTLELGDSALYLCASSGSGQGGEKLFFGSGTQLSVL.

The rearrangement joins TRBV18 to TRBJ1-5, with 7 bases aligning to TRBD1. Germline V CDR1 and CDR2: KGHSH, LQKENI. This CDR3 is built from 17 residues. The V gene end was trimmed by 2 bases and the J gene end by 3 bases; junction bases not matched to a gene: 10. As DNA, the CDR3 is TGTGCCAGCTCACCAATTAGGGGAGGGGGCGACAATCAGCCCCAGCATTTT. Translating it yields CASSPIRGGGDNQPQHF.

The chain combines TRBV5-1 with TRBJ2-2; D possibly corresponds to TRBD1 (6 bases). The CDR3 consists of 15 residues. V was trimmed by 3 bases and J by 3 bases, leaving 12 bases between them. The germline CDR1 and CDR2 sequences are SGHRS and YFSETQ. Written as DNA, the CDR3 is TGCGCCAGCAGCTCCCAGGGGCGCGACACCGGGGAGCTGTTTTTT. This gives the protein CASSSQGRDTGELFF.

The table lists this clone with a few counts. Other DNA sequences within the sample encode an identical CDR3. V usage is TRBV19 and J usage is TRBJ2-7; D might be TRBD2 (6 bases). Germline-derived CDR1 and CDR2 are LNHDA and SQIVND (reference sequence). The V and J ends lost 5 bases and 3 bases respectively, with 14 bases between them. The CDR3 covers 14 residues. The CDR3 loop is CASSSRTNSYEQYF. Written as DNA, the CDR3 is TGTGCCAGTAGTTCGAGGACTAACAGCTACGAGCAGTACTTC. The entire variable domain, with the rest obtained from reference TRBV19 and TRBJ2-7, is as follows: DGGITQSPKYLFRKEGQNVTLSCEQNLNHDAMYWYRQDPGQGLRLIYYSQIVNDFQKGDIAEGYSVSREKKESFPLTVTSAQKNPTAFYLCASSSRTNSYEQYFGPGTRLTVT.